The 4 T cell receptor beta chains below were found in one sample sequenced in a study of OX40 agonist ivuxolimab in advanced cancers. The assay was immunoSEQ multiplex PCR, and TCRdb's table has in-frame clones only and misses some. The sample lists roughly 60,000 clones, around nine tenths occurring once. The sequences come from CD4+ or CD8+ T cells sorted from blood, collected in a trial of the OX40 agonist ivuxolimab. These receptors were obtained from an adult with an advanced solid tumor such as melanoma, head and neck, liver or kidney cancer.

In nucleotides, the CDR3 is TGCGCCAGCAGCCAAGTTGGGGGTTCCTACAATGAGCAGTTCTTC. It translates to CASSQVGGSYNEQFF. The chain combines TRBV4-1 with TRBJ2-1; tentatively, D is TRBD1 or TRBD2 (5 bases each). This CDR3 is built from 15 residues. The V end lost 1 base, the J end lost 1 base, and 8 bases lay between the germline ends. The germline V gene encodes CDR1 MGHRA and CDR2 YSYEKL.

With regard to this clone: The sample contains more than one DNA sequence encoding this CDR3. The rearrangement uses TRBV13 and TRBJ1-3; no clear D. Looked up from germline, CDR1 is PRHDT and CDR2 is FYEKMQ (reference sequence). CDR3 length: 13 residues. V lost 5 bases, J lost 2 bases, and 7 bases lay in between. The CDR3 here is CASSPDPGNTIYF. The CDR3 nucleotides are TGTGCCAGCAGCCCCGACCCTGGAAACACCATATATTTT.

The CDR3 DNA reads as TGTGCCAGCAGGCACGGTGGGGAGCAGTACTTC. This translates into CASRHGGEQYF. This chain links TRBV6-6 with TRBJ2-7; D ambiguous. Germline CDR1 is MNHNY and CDR2 is SVGAGI (reference sequence). The CDR3 is made up of 11 amino acids. Trimming took 6 bases from V and 7 from J, leaving 10 bases between them.

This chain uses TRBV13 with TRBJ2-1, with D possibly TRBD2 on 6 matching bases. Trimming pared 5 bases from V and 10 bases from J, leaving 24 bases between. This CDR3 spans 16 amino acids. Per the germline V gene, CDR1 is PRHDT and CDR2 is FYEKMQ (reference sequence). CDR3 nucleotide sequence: TGTGCCAGCAGCCTGCGACCGGGACTGGCTTTCTTGGAGCAGTTCTTC. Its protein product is CASSLRPGLAFLEQFF. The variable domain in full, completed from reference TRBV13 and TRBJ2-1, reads AAGVIQSPRHLIKEKRETATLKCYPIPRHDTVYWYQQGPGQDPQFLISFYEKMQSDKGSIPDRFSAQQFSDYHSELNMSSLELGDSALYFCASSLRPGLAFLEQFFGPGTRLTVL.